This entry describes one TCR beta chain. Arm-PCR with iRepertoire HTBI primers amplified the CDR3 regions for these TCR beta libraries. TCRdb reprocessed the multiplex PCR reads via MiXCR and lists one record per CDR3 protein. The profile shows under 350,000 distinct CDR3 sequences, roughly a fifth of them singletons. The time point denotes: persistent/refractory GD, antithyroid drugs over 5 years with positive TRAb. The authors made the TCR library using RNA they extracted from PBMCs. This sample is drawn from a study of regulatory T cells in long-lasting Graves disease. V was trimmed by 3 bases and J by 10 bases, leaving 10 bases between them. The CDR3 consists of 12 residues. Germline V gives CDR1 LNHNV, CDR2 YYDKDF (reference sequence).

The V gene is TRBV15, the J gene TRBJ2-1, with D tentatively TRBD1 or TRBD2 (5 bases each). The sequence derives from a female donor with Graves disease. The material was peripheral blood mononuclear cells (PBMCs), obtained when the disease was refractory, from a patient treated with antithyroid drugs. CDR3 in DNA: TGTGCCACCAGCAGTATCGGGGACGAGCAGTTCTTC. This translates into CATSSIGDEQFF.